This T cell receptor (beta chain) came from a study of CD4 T cells in relation to SARS-CoV-2 and coronaviruses. Points on this clone: Its antigen is unidentified.

The unexposed donors gave CD4+ T cells in about 2010-2019, prior to COVID-19. The cells were cultured for roughly 11 days before CD4+ T cells were isolated. Each well had about 2.1 million PBMCs in around 4.9% human AB serum with IL-2. The protocol was immunoSEQ multiplex PCR, while the TCRdb copy is restricted to in-frame clones and leaves out a portion. The table includes 20,000 to 25,000 clones, around 80% detected once. Sequencing was performed on CD4+ T cells from PBMCs, cultured in vitro. The clonotype originates from a human donor in good health.

The CDR3 loop is CASSIGQGENVYEQYF. DNA for the CDR3: TGTGCCAGTAGTATTGGACAGGGGGAAAATGTATACGAGCAGTACTTC. The gene calls are TRBV19 and TRBJ2-7, with 10 bases identical to TRBD1. Germline CDR1 reads LNHDA; CDR2 reads SQIVND (reference sequence). CDR3 length: 16 amino acids. V gave up 3 bases and J gave up 4 bases; unmatched junction bases: 9. The full variable domain, with the rest looked up from reference TRBV19 and TRBJ2-7, is DGGITQSPKYLFRKEGQNVTLSCEQNLNHDAMYWYRQDPGQGLRLIYYSQIVNDFQKGDIAEGYSVSREKKESFPLTVTSAQKNPTAFYLCASSIGQGENVYEQYFGPGTRLTVT.